Presented here are 30 T cell receptor beta chains from one specimen sequenced in a study of CD8+CD57+ T cells in acquired aplastic anemia. Before being chosen for sequencing, patients had shown CD8+CD57+ cell expansion by flow cytometry. CDR3 and TCR beta VDJ profiling relied on a genomic DNA template. A single record per CDR3 protein comes from TCRdb applying MiXCR to the reads. The sample has approximately 180,000 distinct CDR3 sequences; roughly 60% are singletons. The sample comprised sorted CD4+, CD8+, or CD8+CD57+ T cells (not recorded which) from PBMCs. These receptors were obtained from a human donor with aplastic anemia.

This clonotype showed up many times. V and J are TRBV19 and TRBJ2-7; possible D gene TRBD1, 5 bases. The CDR3 loop spans 14 amino acids. Germline loops: CDR1 LNHDA, CDR2 SQIVND (reference sequence). V was pared by 4 bases and J by 6 bases, with 16 bases between. Written as DNA, the CDR3 is TGTGCCAGTAGTACGTCGGCAGGGTGGGGCGAGCAGTACTTC. This gives the protein CASSTSAGWGEQYF. The whole variable domain, remainder taken from reference TRBV19 and TRBJ2-7, is DGGITQSPKYLFRKEGQNVTLSCEQNLNHDAMYWYRQDPGQGLRLIYYSQIVNDFQKGDIAEGYSVSREKKESFPLTVTSAQKNPTAFYLCASSTSAGWGEQYFGPGTRLTVT.

This clonotype occurred once. CDR3: CASGFMDGPYEQYF. In nucleotides, the CDR3 is TGTGCTAGTGGTTTTATGGACGGTCCCTACGAGCAGTACTTC. The rearrangement joins TRBV12-3 or TRBV12-4 to TRBJ2-7; D gene uncertain. The CDR3 is 14 residues long.

The rearrangement links TRBV5-5 to TRBJ2-3; D unresolved. Trimming shortened V by 0 bases and J by 8 bases, and 7 bases separated the two germline ends. Germline V gives CDR1 SGHKS, CDR2 YYEKEE (reference sequence). The CDR3 totals 12 residues. CDR3 protein: CASSLVSGTQYF. The DNA for the CDR3 is TGTGCCAGCAGCTTGGTATCCGGTACGCAGTATTTT. Looking up the rest from reference TRBV5-5 and TRBJ2-3 gives the full variable domain: DAGVTQSPTHLIKTRGQQVTLRCSPISGHKSVSWYQQVLGQGPQFIFQYYEKEERGRGNFPDRFSARQFPNYSSELNVNALLLGDSALYLCASSLVSGTQYFGPGTRLTVL.

This clonotype came up many times. The chain employs TRBV4-1 and TRBJ2-1, with a weak D call TRBD2 (7 bases). Germline loops: CDR1 MGHRA, CDR2 YSYEKL. The length of the CDR3 is 15 residues. V dropped 4 bases and J dropped 7 bases, with 17 bases sitting between them. The CDR3: CASSPGGGAGNEQFF. The CDR3 nucleotides read TGCGCCAGCAGCCCCGGAGGGGGGGCCGGGAATGAGCAGTTCTTC.

This clonotype was found once. The chain has TRBV5-1 and TRBJ1-2; no reliable D call. Germline CDR1 reads SGHRS; CDR2 reads YFSETQ. Trimming shortened V by 4 bases and J by 0 bases, and 7 bases separated the two germline ends. The CDR3 is 13 residues long. CDR3 in DNA: TGCGCCAGCAGCCGCGACACTAACTATGGCTACACCTTC. Protein sequence: CASSRDTNYGYTF.

A few counts support this clonotype. The V and J genes are TRBV7-2 and TRBJ2-7; D unclear. Germline assignment: CDR1 SGHTA and CDR2 FQGNSA. Deletions cut 4 bases from V and 6 bases from J, with 7 bases between. This CDR3 has 11 residues. The CDR3 loop is CASSSDREQYF. CDR3 bases: TGTGCCAGCAGCTCAGACCGCGAGCAGTACTTC.

This chain connects TRBV2 to TRBJ1-4; D is unclear. This CDR3 has 14 amino acids. The germline V gene encodes CDR1 SNHLY and CDR2 FYNNEI. Between the trimmed V and J ends, which lost 4 bases and 0 bases, there was a span of 6 bases. For the CDR3, the DNA is TGTGCCAGCAGTGTGGATACAACTAATGAAAAACTGTTTTTT. Translation: CASSVDTTNEKLFF.

This clonotype was seen more than once but under ten times. Since a much larger clone is just one base distant, this may be a read error. The J gene is TRBJ1-2, the V gene TRBV7-9; the match to TRBD1 covers 7 bases. Looked up from germline, CDR1 is SEHNR and CDR2 is FQNEAQ (reference sequence). The junction had 9 bases not matched to a gene; V was cut back by 5 bases and J by 6 bases. The CDR3 covers 14 residues. The CDR3 DNA reads TGTGCCAGCAGCCCGCAGACAGGGTACGATGGCTACACCTTC. Residues: CASSPQTGYDGYTF.

This clonotype appeared once. The rearrangement links TRBV15 to TRBJ2-7, with TRBD1 matching over 7 bases. V lost 3 bases and J lost 6; bases outside the gene matches: 11. Germline CDR1 LNHNV, CDR2 YYDKDF (reference sequence). The CDR3 loop spans 15 amino acids. This CDR3 is CATSREVPGTAEQYF. The CDR3 DNA reads as TGTGCCACCAGCAGGGAGGTCCCGGGGACAGCCGAGCAGTACTTC.

The chain couples TRBV9 to TRBJ1-1, with D perhaps matching TRBD1 (5 bases). The CDR3 consists of 14 residues. Per germline, CDR1 SGDLS and CDR2 YYNGEE. V lost 0 bases and J 3 bases, leaving 9 bases between the germline ends. DNA for the CDR3: TGTGCCAGCAGCGTAGCCAGGGTCGACACTGAAGCTTTCTTT. Translating gives CASSVARVDTEAFF.

V gene TRBV9 combines with J gene TRBJ1-1, with 10 nucleotides matching TRBD1. Trimming cost V 4 bases and J 4 bases; bases outside gene matches: 4. The CDR3 consists of 14 residues. Germline V gene data show CDR1 as SGDLS and CDR2 as YYNGEE. The CDR3 loop reads CASSFRDRGTEAFF. CDR3 coding DNA: TGTGCCAGCAGCTTCCGGGACAGGGGCACTGAAGCTTTCTTT.

This sequence joins TRBV5-1 and TRBJ1-5; the D gene is possibly TRBD1 (6 bases). V lost 9 bases and J lost 7, with 23 bases in between. This CDR3 spans 15 amino acids. Germline V gene sequence: CDR1 SGHRS, CDR2 YFSETQ. CDR3 sequence: CATVGRDTKVQPQHF. CDR3 DNA: TGCGCCACTGTAGGCCGGGACACCAAGGTCCAGCCCCAGCATTTT.

This clonotype was seen ten or more times. The rearrangement joins TRBV10-3 to TRBJ2-7, with 8 nucleotides matching TRBD1. The CDR3 runs to 15 residues. Per the germline V gene, CDR1 is ENHRY and CDR2 is SYGVKD. Losses at the gene ends were 6 bases for V and 2 bases for J; bases not matched to a gene: 9. DNA for the CDR3: TGTGCCATCAGGGAGGACAGGGAACTGGCCTACGAGCAGTACTTC. This codes for CAIREDRELAYEQYF.

This chain joins TRBV5-1 and TRBJ2-5; 10 nucleotides match TRBD2. The CDR3 totals 16 residues. Germline V lookup: CDR1 SGHRS, CDR2 YFSETQ. Losses at the gene ends were 4 bases for V and 0 bases for J; bases not matched to a gene: 6. In DNA form, the CDR3 reads TGCGCCAGCAGCCTGAATAGCGGGGGGAACCAAGAGACCCAGTACTTC. It yields the protein CASSLNSGGNQETQYF.

The chain carries TRBV25-1 and TRBJ1-1, with 8 nucleotides matching TRBD1. The CDR3 runs 15 residues. The V and J ends lost 4 bases and 1 base, in that order; junction bases with no gene match: 5. CDR1 is MGHDK and CDR2 is SYGVNS in the germline V gene. The CDR3 coding sequence is TGTGCCAGCAGTGCTCAGGGGGCGCGGAACACTGAAGCTTTCTTT. Encoded protein: CASSAQGARNTEAFF.

Concerning this clonotype: At one end, the junction sequence differs from germline, possibly due to a read error. V usage is TRBV20-1 and J usage is TRBJ2-7; possibly TRBD2 for D (5 bases). The CDR3 totals 12 residues. The germline gives CDR1 DFQATT, CDR2 SNEGSKA (reference sequence). CDR3 DNA sequence: TGCAGTGCTGGAGACGGGACCTACGAGCAGTACTTC. It codes for CSAGDGTYEQYF.

This clonotype was seen many times. The chain combines TRBV29-1 with TRBJ2-3, with D possibly matching TRBD1 (6 bases). Trimming removed 7 bases at V and 1 base at J, with 9 bases between. There are 12 residues in the CDR3. Germline V gene lookup returns CDR1 SQVTM and CDR2 ANQGSEA. The CDR3 here is CSARTGTDTQYF. CDR3 DNA: TGCAGCGCTCGGACAGGCACAGATACGCAGTATTTT.

The chain uses TRBV7-2 and TRBJ2-7, with TRBD1 identical over 8 bases. CDR3 length equals 13 residues. Germline V CDR1 and CDR2: SGHTA, FQGNSA. V dropped 5 bases and J dropped 6; count of bases not matched to a gene: 6. CDR3 in DNA: TGTGCCAGCAGCCTAGGACAGGGACGCGAGCAGTACTTC. This gives the protein CASSLGQGREQYF.

This clonotype was seen just once. The rearrangement uses TRBV7-9 and TRBJ1-4, with 7 bases fitting TRBD1. With 3 bases clipped from V and 7 bases from J, the junction kept 5 bases outside the gene matches. The germline V gene encodes CDR1 SEHNR and CDR2 FQNEAQ (reference sequence). The CDR3 runs 14 residues. The CDR3 nucleotides read TGTGCCAGCAGCTTTCGGCAGGGGGGTGAAAAACTGTTTTTT. It specifies CASSFRQGGEKLFF.

V gene TRBV2 combines with J gene TRBJ2-3; 9 bases are a match to TRBD1. The CDR3 runs 13 residues. V gave up 6 bases and J gave up 8 bases; unmatched junction bases: 6. Per germline, CDR1 SNHLY and CDR2 FYNNEI. The CDR3 spells CASRADRGVTQYF. The CDR3 nucleotides read TGTGCCAGCAGGGCCGACAGGGGGGTTACGCAGTATTTT.

The chain combines TRBV20-1 with TRBJ2-1, with TRBD2 as a possible D gene (6 bases). V was shortened by 6 bases and J by 3 bases, with 21 bases between the two germline ends. CDR1 and CDR2 from the germline V gene are DFQATT and SNEGSKA (reference sequence). The CDR3 contains 16 residues. CDR3 sequence: CSASYQTSDLYNEQFF. Written as DNA, the CDR3 is TGCAGTGCCTCGTATCAGACTAGTGACCTCTACAATGAGCAGTTCTTC.

There are many counts of this clonotype. This rearrangement joins TRBV20-1 to TRBJ1-2; D gene uncertain. Deletions cut 1 base from V and 3 bases from J, with 9 bases between. Germline V gene lookup returns CDR1 DFQATT and CDR2 SNEGSKA (reference sequence). This CDR3 is 13 amino acids long. The CDR3 DNA reads TGCAGTGCTAGAGGTACAGAGGACTATGGCTACACCTTC. Translation gives CSARGTEDYGYTF.

About this clonotype: A junction boundary mismatches the germline segment, possibly from a read error. The V gene is TRBV7-2, the J gene TRBJ2-7; D not resolved. Germline V CDR1 and CDR2: SGHTA, FQGNSA. This CDR3 region has 12 residues. CDR3 amino acids: CASSQVGRPDNF. The CDR3 DNA is TGTGCCAGCAGCCAAGTCGGGCGGCCAGACAACTTC.

This chain uses TRBV5-1 with TRBJ2-7; 9 nucleotides match TRBD1. CDR1 SGHRS and CDR2 YFSETQ come from the germline V gene. CDR3 length equals 13 residues. J was trimmed by 6 bases and V by 4 bases; bases with no gene match: 5. The CDR3 reads CASSIGQGPEQYF. The CDR3 bases are TGCGCCAGCAGCATTGGACAGGGGCCCGAGCAGTACTTC.

Remarks on this clonotype: The junction and the germline gene differ at one end; a read error may be behind it. This sequence joins TRBV6-1 and TRBJ2-5; D remains unclear. The CDR3 spans 11 residues. The germline gives CDR1 MNHNS, CDR2 SASEGT. This chain's CDR3 is CASSYGEAQYF. CDR3 bases: TGTGCCAGCAGTTATGGAGAGGCCCAGTACTTC.

The chain is built from TRBV29-1 and TRBJ2-1; TRBD2 agrees at 10 bases. This CDR3 has 16 amino acids. Germline loops: CDR1 SQVTM, CDR2 ANQGSEA. J gave up 3 bases and V 3 bases, and 8 bases lay outside the gene matches. The CDR3 sequence is CSVELAGVTIYNEQFF. CDR3 sequence (DNA): TGCAGCGTTGAGCTAGCGGGGGTTACTATCTACAATGAGCAGTTCTTC.

The chain uses TRBV2 and TRBJ1-5, with D possibly matching TRBD1 (5 bases). Deletions cut 3 bases from V and 1 base from J, with 10 bases between. The CDR3 is 15 amino acids. The germline V gene has CDR1 SNHLY and CDR2 FYNNEI. The chain's CDR3 is CASSDARTSNQPQHF. The CDR3 region has the DNA TGTGCCAGCAGTGATGCCAGGACAAGCAATCAGCCCCAGCATTTT.

This clonotype has a single count. This chain joins TRBV20-1 and TRBJ1-2, with D possibly being TRBD1 (6 bases). Germline CDR1 is DFQATT and CDR2 is SNEGSKA (reference sequence). V was clipped by 5 bases and J by 4 bases, with 11 bases between them. The CDR3 extends over 12 amino acids. The CDR3, as DNA: TGCAGTGCTGGGGGCACAGCCTATGGCTACACCTTC. Translation: CSAGGTAYGYTF.

Only a few counts were recorded for this clonotype. The chain is built from TRBV7-8 and TRBJ2-7; D is unclear. Trimming took off 4 bases at V and 1 base at J, with 5 bases between the two ends. Per germline, CDR1 SGHVS and CDR2 FQNEAQ. The CDR3 sequence is 12 residues long. The CDR3 region is CASSSRSYEQYF. The CDR3 region has the DNA TGTGCCAGCAGCTCCCGATCCTACGAGCAGTACTTC.

V is TRBV7-3 and J is TRBJ2-5; maybe TRBD2 (6 bases). The V and J ends lost 5 bases and 4 bases respectively, with 8 bases between them. Germline V gene sequence: CDR1 SGHTA, CDR2 FQGTGA. The CDR3 has 12 residues. CDR3 in DNA: TGTGCCAGCAGCATCGGGGGAGAGACCCAGTACTTC. Amino acids: CASSIGGETQYF.